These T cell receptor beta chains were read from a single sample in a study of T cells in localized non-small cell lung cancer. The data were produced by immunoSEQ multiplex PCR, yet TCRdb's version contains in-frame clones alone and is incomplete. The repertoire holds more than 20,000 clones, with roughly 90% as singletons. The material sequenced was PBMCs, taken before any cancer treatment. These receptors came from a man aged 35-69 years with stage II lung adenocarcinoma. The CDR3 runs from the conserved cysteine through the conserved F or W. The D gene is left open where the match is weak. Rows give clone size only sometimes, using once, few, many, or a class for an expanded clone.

CDR3nt: TGTGGCAGCAGTTTTAGCATGAGGGAAGATCAGCCCCAGCATTTT
CDR3aa: CGSSFSMREDQPQHF
d_gene: NA
abundance: NA
v_gene: TRBV6-6
j_gene: TRBJ1-5

CDR3nt: TGTGCCAGCAGCTCTGGCCGTCTCACTGAAGCTTTCTTT
CDR3aa: CASSSGRLTEAFF
d_gene: NA
abundance: NA
v_gene: TRBV9
j_gene: TRBJ1-1

CDR3nt: TGCAGCGTCCGGACTAGCGGGAGGCAAGAGACCCAGTACTTC
CDR3aa: CSVRTSGRQETQYF
d_gene: TRBD2
abundance: NA
v_gene: TRBV29-1
j_gene: TRBJ2-5

CDR3nt: TGTGCCAGCTCCGCGATCCAGGGGACCGGGGAGCTGTTTTTT
CDR3aa: CASSAIQGTGELFF
d_gene: NA
abundance: NA
v_gene: TRBV18
j_gene: TRBJ2-2

CDR3nt: TGTGCCAGTCGTGGGGCGACAGGGGGCCTTAGCAATCAGCCCCAGCATTTT
CDR3aa: CASRGATGGLSNQPQHF
d_gene: TRBD1
abundance: few
v_gene: TRBV28
j_gene: TRBJ1-5

CDR3nt: TGTGCCAGCACATTACTAAGCCAGCCCCAGCATTTT
CDR3aa: CASTLLSQPQHF
d_gene: NA
abundance: NA
v_gene: TRBV6-1
j_gene: TRBJ1-5

CDR3nt: TGTGCCAGCAGCCAACCTGGCGGGGAGGGCCCCCACAATGAGCAGTTCTTC
CDR3aa: CASSQPGGEGPHNEQFF
d_gene: TRBD2
abundance: NA
v_gene: TRBV7-6
j_gene: TRBJ2-1

CDR3nt: TGCGCCAGCAGCTTCCGGGACAGCGTTTACAATGAGCAGTTCTTC
CDR3aa: CASSFRDSVYNEQFF
d_gene: TRBD1
abundance: NA
v_gene: TRBV5-1
j_gene: TRBJ2-1

CDR3nt: TGTGCCAGCAGCCCACAGTCGAGGGGGTTCTATGGCTACACCTTC
CDR3aa: CASSPQSRGFYGYTF
d_gene: NA
abundance: NA
v_gene: TRBV9
j_gene: TRBJ1-2

CDR3nt: TGTGCCAGCAGCTCTGTAGAAGCCAGACCCTATGGCTACACCTTC
CDR3aa: CASSSVEARPYGYTF
d_gene: NA
abundance: NA
v_gene: TRBV14
j_gene: TRBJ1-2

CDR3nt: TGTGCCTGGAGCGGGATCTACGAGCAGTACTTC
CDR3aa: CAWSGIYEQYF
d_gene: NA
abundance: NA
v_gene: TRBV30
j_gene: TRBJ2-7

CDR3nt: TGTGCCAGCAGACGAGCATCGCAAGAGACCCAGTACTTC
CDR3aa: CASRRASQETQYF
d_gene: NA
abundance: few
v_gene: TRBV7-2
j_gene: TRBJ2-5

CDR3nt: TGTGCCAGCAGCTTAGTTCGGGACACCTTGAACACTGAAGCTTTCTTT
CDR3aa: CASSLVRDTLNTEAFF
d_gene: NA
abundance: NA
v_gene: TRBV7-2
j_gene: TRBJ1-1

CDR3nt: TGTGCCAGCAGTTTTGGGGGGGGCTATGGCTACACCTTC
CDR3aa: CASSFGGGYGYTF
d_gene: NA
abundance: NA
v_gene: TRBV28
j_gene: TRBJ1-2

CDR3nt: TGTGCCAGCAGCTTAGCTATGACAGGGGCATCAGGAAACACCATATATTTT
CDR3aa: CASSLAMTGASGNTIYF
d_gene: TRBD1
abundance: NA
v_gene: TRBV11-2
j_gene: TRBJ1-3

CDR3nt: TGTGCAAGTCGCTTAGTAAGCAGGGGGCTGAAAGGGGCCAACGTCCTGACTTTC
CDR3aa: CASRLVSRGLKGANVLTF
d_gene: NA
abundance: NA
v_gene: TRBV12-2
j_gene: TRBJ2-6

CDR3nt: TGTGCCAGCAGACCTGGGACAGGGAGCTATGGCTACACCTTC
CDR3aa: CASRPGTGSYGYTF
d_gene: TRBD1
abundance: NA
v_gene: TRBV11-2
j_gene: TRBJ1-2

CDR3nt: TGTGCCAGCAGTTGGGGAGCTGATTATAATTCACCCCTCCACTTT
CDR3aa: CASSWGADYNSPLHF
d_gene: NA
abundance: once
v_gene: TRBV6-5
j_gene: TRBJ1-6

CDR3nt: TGTGCCAGCAGCCAAGGGGTTCCCACAGATACGCAGTATTTT
CDR3aa: CASSQGVPTDTQYF
d_gene: NA
abundance: NA
v_gene: TRBV11-2
j_gene: TRBJ2-3

CDR3nt: TGTGCCGGCCCGAGGGGACCTAGCGGAGGGGAGGATACGCAGTATTTT
CDR3aa: CAGPRGPSGGEDTQYF
d_gene: TRBD2
abundance: NA
v_gene: TRBV2
j_gene: TRBJ2-3

CDR3nt: TGTGCCAGCAGCTTAGTTGCGGGAGATGAGGATACGCAGTATTTT
CDR3aa: CASSLVAGDEDTQYF
d_gene: TRBD2
abundance: NA
v_gene: TRBV11-2
j_gene: TRBJ2-3

CDR3nt: TGTGCCAGCTCACCGGCGGGGAGCACAGATACGCAGTATTTT
CDR3aa: CASSPAGSTDTQYF
d_gene: NA
abundance: NA
v_gene: TRBV18
j_gene: TRBJ2-3

CDR3nt: TGTGCTAGTGGTTTGACTACCCGGGACACCCCTTTAGGCTATGGCTACACCTTC
CDR3aa: CASGLTTRDTPLGYGYTF
d_gene: NA
abundance: NA
v_gene: TRBV12-5
j_gene: TRBJ1-2

CDR3nt: TGTGCCAGCAGCCAATGGGACACACTGCTGGGGGGCTACACCTTC
CDR3aa: CASSQWDTLLGGYTF
d_gene: NA
abundance: NA
v_gene: TRBV16
j_gene: TRBJ1-2

CDR3nt: TGTGCCAGCAGCCCCTCGACAGGGGTGAACACTGAAGCTTTCTTT
CDR3aa: CASSPSTGVNTEAFF
d_gene: TRBD1
abundance: NA
v_gene: TRBV7-2
j_gene: TRBJ1-1

CDR3nt: TGTGCCAGCAGCTTAGCTAAAGGGACGTACCCCTACGAGCAGTACTTC
CDR3aa: CASSLAKGTYPYEQYF
d_gene: NA
abundance: NA
v_gene: TRBV7-2
j_gene: TRBJ2-7

CDR3nt: TGTGCCAGCAGTTTAGGGGGCAGAGGAAGGTCCTCTGGAAACACCATATATTTT
CDR3aa: CASSLGGRGRSSGNTIYF
d_gene: NA
abundance: once
v_gene: TRBV28
j_gene: TRBJ1-3

CDR3nt: TGTGCCAGCAGCTTAGATTTCGGCACAGATACGCAGTATTTT
CDR3aa: CASSLDFGTDTQYF
d_gene: NA
abundance: NA
v_gene: TRBV7-2
j_gene: TRBJ2-3

CDR3nt: TGTGCCAGCTCACCACCAGAGGGGCCGACAGATACGCAGTATTTT
CDR3aa: CASSPPEGPTDTQYF
d_gene: NA
abundance: NA
v_gene: TRBV18
j_gene: TRBJ2-3

CDR3nt: TGTGCCAGCGGACTTGGCCCTGGCAGCAGCTCCTACGAGCAGTACTTC
CDR3aa: CASGLGPGSSSYEQYF
d_gene: NA
abundance: NA
v_gene: TRBV11-2
j_gene: TRBJ2-7

CDR3nt: TGCGCCAGCAGTCCGGCGGGGGGGCAAGATACGCAGTATTTT
CDR3aa: CASSPAGGQDTQYF
d_gene: TRBD2
abundance: NA
v_gene: TRBV5-1
j_gene: TRBJ2-3

CDR3nt: TGTGCCTGCAAACGGCCCACTAGCACAGATACGCAGTATTTT
CDR3aa: CACKRPTSTDTQYF
d_gene: NA
abundance: NA
v_gene: TRBV6-5
j_gene: TRBJ2-3

CDR3nt: TGTGCCAGTAGTACCCGACAGGGGCGGTATCAGCCCCAGCATTTT
CDR3aa: CASSTRQGRYQPQHF
d_gene: TRBD1
abundance: NA
v_gene: TRBV19
j_gene: TRBJ1-5

CDR3nt: TGTGCCTGGACCAGGACAGCCAACACTGAAGCTTTCTTT
CDR3aa: CAWTRTANTEAFF
d_gene: NA
abundance: few
v_gene: TRBV30
j_gene: TRBJ1-1

CDR3nt: TGCGCCAGCAGCCAGATAAGGACCGGGGAGCTGTTTTTT
CDR3aa: CASSQIRTGELFF
d_gene: NA
abundance: NA
v_gene: TRBV4-3
j_gene: TRBJ2-2

CDR3nt: TGTGCCAGCAGCTTGGACAGGGGTCTACACTATGGCTACACCTTC
CDR3aa: CASSLDRGLHYGYTF
d_gene: TRBD1
abundance: NA
v_gene: TRBV5-4
j_gene: TRBJ1-2

CDR3nt: TGTGCCTGGAAGGCAGGACAGGAAATCTCCTATAATTCACCCCTCCACTTT
CDR3aa: CAWKAGQEISYNSPLHF
d_gene: TRBD1
abundance: NA
v_gene: TRBV30
j_gene: TRBJ1-6

CDR3nt: TGCAGTGTGAGCCCGGGCCCTGAAGCTTTCTTT
CDR3aa: CSVSPGPEAFF
d_gene: NA
abundance: NA
v_gene: TRBV20-1
j_gene: TRBJ1-1

CDR3nt: TGTGCCAGCAGCCTTTCCGGCGGGAAGAACGAGCAGTACTTC
CDR3aa: CASSLSGGKNEQYF
d_gene: NA
abundance: few
v_gene: TRBV9
j_gene: TRBJ2-7

CDR3nt: TGTGCCAGCAGCTTAGATCCCCAGGGGGGCTGGATAAATGAGCAGTTCTTC
CDR3aa: CASSLDPQGGWINEQFF
d_gene: NA
abundance: NA
v_gene: TRBV11-3
j_gene: TRBJ2-1

CDR3nt: TGCACCAGCAGCTCAAGTGGTGAGGGGGCTGGCGAAAAACTGTTTTTT
CDR3aa: CTSSSSGEGAGEKLFF
d_gene: NA
abundance: NA
v_gene: TRBV1
j_gene: TRBJ1-4

CDR3nt: TGTGCCAGCATAGGGTTGTACGAGCAGTACTTC
CDR3aa: CASIGLYEQYF
d_gene: NA
abundance: NA
v_gene: TRBV2
j_gene: TRBJ2-7

CDR3nt: TGTGCCAGCAGAACGACAGGGGTGAACACTGAAGCTTTCTTT
CDR3aa: CASRTTGVNTEAFF
d_gene: TRBD1
abundance: NA
v_gene: TRBV27
j_gene: TRBJ1-1

CDR3nt: TGTGCCAGCTCACTGGGACTAGCAGGCACAGATACGCAGTATTTT
CDR3aa: CASSLGLAGTDTQYF
d_gene: TRBD2
abundance: NA
v_gene: TRBV18
j_gene: TRBJ2-3

CDR3nt: TGTGCCAGCACCTTCCTAGCGGGTGGCTCCTACGAGCAGTACTTC
CDR3aa: CASTFLAGGSYEQYF
d_gene: TRBD2
abundance: NA
v_gene: TRBV27
j_gene: TRBJ2-7

CDR3nt: TGTGCCAGTAGTATAGTGGGCTCGACCTACGAGCAGTACTTC
CDR3aa: CASSIVGSTYEQYF
d_gene: NA
abundance: NA
v_gene: TRBV19
j_gene: TRBJ2-7

CDR3nt: TGTGCCAGGGGGGGTGAGCCCCGTTGGGGTGGGGGCTACACCTTC
CDR3aa: CARGGEPRWGGGYTF
d_gene: NA
abundance: NA
v_gene: TRBV25-1
j_gene: TRBJ1-2

CDR3nt: TGTGCCAGCTCACCGTCGGACTTAACCTACGAGCAGTACTTC
CDR3aa: CASSPSDLTYEQYF
d_gene: NA
abundance: NA
v_gene: TRBV18
j_gene: TRBJ2-7

CDR3nt: TGTGCCAGCAGCCGGGACAGGGGCCACGAGCAGTACTTC
CDR3aa: CASSRDRGHEQYF
d_gene: TRBD1
abundance: few
v_gene: TRBV6-5
j_gene: TRBJ2-7

CDR3nt: TGTGCCAGCAGCTTAGGGACAGGGGGTTCCTACAATGAGCAGTTCTTC
CDR3aa: CASSLGTGGSYNEQFF
d_gene: TRBD1
abundance: NA
v_gene: TRBV5-4
j_gene: TRBJ2-1

CDR3nt: TGTGCCAGCAGGCTGGGGACACTCAAGACCGGGGAGCTGTTTTTT
CDR3aa: CASRLGTLKTGELFF
d_gene: NA
abundance: NA
v_gene: TRBV7-7
j_gene: TRBJ2-2

CDR3nt: TGTGCCTGGAGGCCCCGACTGTGGAAGCATGAAAAACTGTTTTTT
CDR3aa: CAWRPRLWKHEKLFF
d_gene: NA
abundance: NA
v_gene: TRBV30
j_gene: TRBJ1-4

CDR3nt: TGTGCCAGCGATAGGGAGGGCTACGAGCAGTACTTC
CDR3aa: CASDREGYEQYF
d_gene: TRBD2
abundance: NA
v_gene: TRBV28
j_gene: TRBJ2-7

CDR3nt: TGTGCCATCAGTACAGGGGCTAACACTGAAGCTTTCTTT
CDR3aa: CAISTGANTEAFF
d_gene: TRBD1
abundance: NA
v_gene: TRBV10-3
j_gene: TRBJ1-1

CDR3nt: TGTGCCAGCAGCCCCTTAGCGGGGGCCCAAGAGACCCAGTACTTC
CDR3aa: CASSPLAGAQETQYF
d_gene: TRBD2
abundance: once
v_gene: TRBV7-3
j_gene: TRBJ2-5

CDR3nt: TGTGCCAGCAGTCCCCGAAAGCCCTACGAGCAGTACTTC
CDR3aa: CASSPRKPYEQYF
d_gene: NA
abundance: NA
v_gene: TRBV28
j_gene: TRBJ2-7

CDR3nt: TGTGCCAGTATCGGGCGGGGGTACAATGAGCAGTTCTTC
CDR3aa: CASIGRGYNEQFF
d_gene: TRBD2
abundance: NA
v_gene: TRBV19
j_gene: TRBJ2-1

CDR3nt: TGTGCCAGCAGCGTAGGAGGCACCGGGGAGCTGTTTTTT
CDR3aa: CASSVGGTGELFF
d_gene: NA
abundance: NA
v_gene: TRBV9
j_gene: TRBJ2-2

CDR3nt: TGTGCCAGCAGCTTAAAGCAGGGTCGGGATACGCAGTATTTT
CDR3aa: CASSLKQGRDTQYF
d_gene: NA
abundance: NA
v_gene: TRBV7-2
j_gene: TRBJ2-3